This T cell receptor beta chain was recorded in a study of blood T cell repertoires in COVID-19. This clone was seen only once. Clones were read by immunoSEQ multiplex PCR, and TCRdb kept only the in-frame ones, dropping some. The table has 250,000 to 300,000 clones, roughly 90% seen once. The germline CDR1 and CDR2 sequences are MNHNS and SASEGT. CDR3 length equals 14 residues. The V gene lost 2 bases and the J gene lost 6 bases, with 13 bases spanning the gap. The TCR was taken from a woman aged 40-49 years with acute COVID-19. The sequenced material came from PBMCs or T cells enriched from blood (not recorded which). The gene calls are TRBV6-1 and TRBJ1-1; D possibly corresponds to TRBD1 (6 bases). The CDR3 DNA is TGTGCCAGCAGTGAATTTACAGGGAGGGCTGAAGCTTTCTTT. This translates into CASSEFTGRAEAFF.